This TCR beta chain comes out of a study of T cells in Graves' hyperthyroidism and ophthalmopathy. This clonotype was found many times. RNA transcripts gave rise to amplified TCR beta CDR3 regions. The HTBI primer set served for first-round RT-PCR of the TCR CDR3. MiXCR, run by TCRdb on the multiplex PCR reads, gives a single entry per CDR3 protein. Seen here are 450,000 to 600,000 distinct CDR3 sequences, 12% to 15% observed once, and the top ten hold approximately 14%. In germline, CDR1 is DFQATT, CDR2 SNEGSKA (reference sequence). Trimming took 6 bases from V and 9 from J, leaving 9 bases between them. The CDR3 totals 10 residues.

Sequencing was done on a sample of blood. This receptor was obtained from a middle-aged woman with Graves' hyperthyroidism. The rearrangement uses TRBV20-1 and TRBJ2-1; no firm D call. In DNA, the CDR3 is TGCAGTGCGGATTTCCCTGAGCAGTTCTTC. Translated: CSADFPEQFF.